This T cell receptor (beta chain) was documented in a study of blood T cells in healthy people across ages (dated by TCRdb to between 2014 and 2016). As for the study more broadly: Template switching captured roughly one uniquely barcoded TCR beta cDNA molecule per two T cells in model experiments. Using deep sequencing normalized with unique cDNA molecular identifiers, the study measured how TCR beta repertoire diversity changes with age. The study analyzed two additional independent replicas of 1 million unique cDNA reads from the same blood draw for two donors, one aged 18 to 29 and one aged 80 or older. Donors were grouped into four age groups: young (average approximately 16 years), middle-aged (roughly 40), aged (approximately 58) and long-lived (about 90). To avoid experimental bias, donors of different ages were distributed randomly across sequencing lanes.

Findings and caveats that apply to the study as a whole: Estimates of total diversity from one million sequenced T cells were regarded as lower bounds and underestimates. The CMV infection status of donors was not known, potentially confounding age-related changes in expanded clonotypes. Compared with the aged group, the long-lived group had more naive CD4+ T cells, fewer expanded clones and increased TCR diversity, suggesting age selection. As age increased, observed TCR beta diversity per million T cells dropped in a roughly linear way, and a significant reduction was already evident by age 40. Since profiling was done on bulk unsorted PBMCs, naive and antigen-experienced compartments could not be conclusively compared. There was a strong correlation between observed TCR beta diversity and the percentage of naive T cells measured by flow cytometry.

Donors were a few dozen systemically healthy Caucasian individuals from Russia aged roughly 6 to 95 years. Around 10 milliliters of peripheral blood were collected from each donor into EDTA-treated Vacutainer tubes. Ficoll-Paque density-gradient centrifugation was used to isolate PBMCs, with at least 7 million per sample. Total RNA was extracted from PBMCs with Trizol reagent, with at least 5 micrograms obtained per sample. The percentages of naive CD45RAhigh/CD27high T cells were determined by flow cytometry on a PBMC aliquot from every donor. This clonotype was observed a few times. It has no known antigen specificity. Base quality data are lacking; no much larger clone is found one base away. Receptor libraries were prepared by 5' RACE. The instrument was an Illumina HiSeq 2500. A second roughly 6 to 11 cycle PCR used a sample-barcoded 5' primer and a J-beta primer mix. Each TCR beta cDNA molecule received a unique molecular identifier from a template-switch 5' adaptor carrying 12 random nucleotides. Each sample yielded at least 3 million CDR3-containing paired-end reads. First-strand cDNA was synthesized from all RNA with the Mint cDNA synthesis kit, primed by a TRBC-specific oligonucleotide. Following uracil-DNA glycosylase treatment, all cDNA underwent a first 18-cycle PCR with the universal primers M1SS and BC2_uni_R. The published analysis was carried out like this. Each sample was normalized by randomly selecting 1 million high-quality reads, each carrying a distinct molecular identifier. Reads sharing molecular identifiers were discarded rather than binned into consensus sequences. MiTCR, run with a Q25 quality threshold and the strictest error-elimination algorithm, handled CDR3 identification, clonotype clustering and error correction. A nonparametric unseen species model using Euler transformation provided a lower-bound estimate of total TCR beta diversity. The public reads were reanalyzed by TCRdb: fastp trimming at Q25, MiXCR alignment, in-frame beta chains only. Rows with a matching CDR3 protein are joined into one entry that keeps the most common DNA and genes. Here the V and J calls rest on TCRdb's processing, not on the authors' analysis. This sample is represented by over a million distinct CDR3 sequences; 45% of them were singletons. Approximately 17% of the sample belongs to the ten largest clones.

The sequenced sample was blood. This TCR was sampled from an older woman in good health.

The CDR3 reads CASSEGLAENYEQYF. At the DNA level, the sequence is TGTGCCAGCAGTGAAGGGCTAGCGGAGAATTACGAGCAGTACTTC. The rearranged segments are TRBV2 and TRBJ2-7, with 7 central nucleotides matching TRBD2. V and J are trimmed by 1 base and 4 bases, and the gene matches miss 7 bases of the junction. Including the terminal cysteine and phenylalanine, the CDR3 comprises 15 residues. CDR3 DNA is the only sequence kept; it has 45 bases, read in frame from the first base. CDR1 and CDR2, looked up from the germline V gene, are SNHLY and FYNNEI.